This T cell receptor beta chain emerged from a study of shared clonotypes between healthy human individuals. Between the trimmed V and J ends, which lost 6 bases and 4 bases, there was a span of 25 bases. Looked up from germline, CDR1 is MDHEN and CDR2 is SYDVKM. The CDR3 covers 18 residues. The assay was immunoSEQ multiplex PCR, and TCRdb's table has in-frame clones only and misses some. The sample records 650,000 to 750,000 clones, 60% to 80% being singletons. V and J are TRBV28 and TRBJ2-1; the D gene is possibly TRBD2 (7 bases). The source is a woman in her 30s in good health. Sequenced: memory CD4+ T cells sorted from blood. As to subset: CD45RA-negative fraction. The DNA of the CDR3 is TGTGCCAGCAGGGGAGCAGGGGCTCAGCGGGACAATTACAATGAGCAGTTCTTC. Translation: CASRGAGAQRDNYNEQFF.